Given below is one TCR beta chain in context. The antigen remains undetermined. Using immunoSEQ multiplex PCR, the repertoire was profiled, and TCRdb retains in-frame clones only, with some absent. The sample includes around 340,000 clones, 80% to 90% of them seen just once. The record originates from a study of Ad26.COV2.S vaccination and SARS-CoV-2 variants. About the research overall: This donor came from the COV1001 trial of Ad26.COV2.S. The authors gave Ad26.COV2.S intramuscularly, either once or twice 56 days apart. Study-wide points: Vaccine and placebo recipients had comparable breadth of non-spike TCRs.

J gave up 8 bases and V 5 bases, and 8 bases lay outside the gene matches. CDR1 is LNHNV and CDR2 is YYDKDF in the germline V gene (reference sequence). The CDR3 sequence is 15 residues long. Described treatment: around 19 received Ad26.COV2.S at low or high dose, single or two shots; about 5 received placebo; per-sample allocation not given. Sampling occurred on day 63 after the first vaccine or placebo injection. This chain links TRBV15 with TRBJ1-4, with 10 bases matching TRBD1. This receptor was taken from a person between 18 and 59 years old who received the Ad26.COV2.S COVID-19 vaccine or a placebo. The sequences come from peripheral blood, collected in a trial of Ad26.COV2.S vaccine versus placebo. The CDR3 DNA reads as TGTGCCACCAGCGGATCCGGGACAGGGGCGGAAAAACTGTTTTTT. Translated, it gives CATSGSGTGAEKLFF.